This T cell receptor (beta chain) was recovered during a study of cytomegalovirus exposure and HLA in healthy donors. Broader study findings: TCR beta V segments were, for the most part, productive about 87% or about 30% of the time in an earlier analysis. Some V segments could not be told apart, so they were left out, TRBV6-2 and TRBV6-3 among them. Both high specificity and high sensitivity reportedly marked the classifier's diagnosis of cytomegalovirus status.

This clone was counted only a few times. The antigen is unknown. CDR3 size: 15 residues. Germline V gene lookup returns CDR1 SGHRS and CDR2 YFSETQ. Trimming removed 5 bases at V and 0 bases at J, with 14 bases between. In the PCR, 60 Vbeta and 13 Jbeta primers were used. Source study methods: An analysis performed later counted around 86 million unique TCR beta chains (roughly 11 million of them shared). Libraries were prepared by immunoSEQ multiplex PCR; TCRdb keeps only in-frame clonotypes and omits some of them. For V, J and clone size, that table is used; D and trimming come from the DNA. The table shows fewer than 180,000 clones, with around 60% occurring only once.

This sequence originates from a woman aged 60-75 years in good health and CMV-seropositive. The specimen sequenced was PBMCs. The rearrangement links TRBV5-1 to TRBJ1-2; D gene uncertain. The CDR3 is CASRRGDESNYGYTF. CDR3 DNA sequence: TGCGCCAGCAGACGGGGAGATGAGTCTAACTATGGCTACACCTTC.